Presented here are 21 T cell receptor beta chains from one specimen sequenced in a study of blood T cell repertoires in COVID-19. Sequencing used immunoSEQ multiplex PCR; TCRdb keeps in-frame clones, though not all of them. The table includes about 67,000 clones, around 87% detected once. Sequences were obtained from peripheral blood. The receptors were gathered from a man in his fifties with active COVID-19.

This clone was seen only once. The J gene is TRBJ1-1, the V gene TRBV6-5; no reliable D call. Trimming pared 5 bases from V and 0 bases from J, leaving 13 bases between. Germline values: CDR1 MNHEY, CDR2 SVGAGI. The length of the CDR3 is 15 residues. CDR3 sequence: CASSPTGLLNTEAFF. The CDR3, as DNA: TGTGCCAGCAGTCCTACCGGGTTGCTGAACACTGAAGCTTTCTTT.

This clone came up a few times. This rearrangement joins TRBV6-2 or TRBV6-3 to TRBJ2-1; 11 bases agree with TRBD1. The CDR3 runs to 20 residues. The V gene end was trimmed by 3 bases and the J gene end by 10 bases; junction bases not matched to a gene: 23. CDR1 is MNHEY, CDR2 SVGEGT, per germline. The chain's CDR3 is CASSYSPLAGGQGAKWEQFF. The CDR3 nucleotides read TGTGCCAGCAGTTATAGTCCTCTTGCGGGAGGACAGGGGGCCAAATGGGAGCAGTTCTTC.

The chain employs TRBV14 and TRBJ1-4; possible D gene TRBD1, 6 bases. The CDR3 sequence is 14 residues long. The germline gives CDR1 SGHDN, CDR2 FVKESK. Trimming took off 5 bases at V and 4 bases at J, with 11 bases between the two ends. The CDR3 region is CASSGQGFNEKLFF. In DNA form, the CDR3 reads TGTGCCAGCAGCGGTCAGGGGTTTAATGAAAAACTGTTTTTT.

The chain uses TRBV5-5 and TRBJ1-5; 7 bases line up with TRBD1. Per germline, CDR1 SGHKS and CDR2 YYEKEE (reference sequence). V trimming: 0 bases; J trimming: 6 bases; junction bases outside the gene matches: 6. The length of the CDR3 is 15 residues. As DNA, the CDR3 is TGTGCCAGCAGCTTGGAGACAGGGCTGGTTCAGCCCCAGCATTTT. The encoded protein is CASSLETGLVQPQHF.

This CDR3 is CAISESQWTGLSGNTIYF. The CDR3 nucleotides read TGTGCCATCAGTGAGTCTCAATGGACAGGCTTGTCTGGAAACACCATATATTTT. The gene calls are TRBV10-3 and TRBJ1-3; 7 bases line up with TRBD1. This CDR3 has 18 amino acids. With 0 bases clipped from V and 1 base from J, the junction kept 9 bases outside the gene matches. The germline CDR1 and CDR2 sequences are ENHRY and SYGVKD.

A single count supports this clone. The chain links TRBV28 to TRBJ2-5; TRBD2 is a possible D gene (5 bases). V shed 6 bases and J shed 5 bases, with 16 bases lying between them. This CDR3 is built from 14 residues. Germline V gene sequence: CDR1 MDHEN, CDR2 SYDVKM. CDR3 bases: TGTGCCAGCAGGCTGCGGGTCCGAGGGGAGACCCAGTACTTC. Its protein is CASRLRVRGETQYF.

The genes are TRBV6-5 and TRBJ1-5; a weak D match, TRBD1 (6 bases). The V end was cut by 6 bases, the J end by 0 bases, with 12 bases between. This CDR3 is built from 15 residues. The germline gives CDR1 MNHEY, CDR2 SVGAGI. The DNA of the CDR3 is TGTGCCAGCAGAAGCGGGGGCAATAGCAATCAGCCCCAGCATTTT. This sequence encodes CASRSGGNSNQPQHF.

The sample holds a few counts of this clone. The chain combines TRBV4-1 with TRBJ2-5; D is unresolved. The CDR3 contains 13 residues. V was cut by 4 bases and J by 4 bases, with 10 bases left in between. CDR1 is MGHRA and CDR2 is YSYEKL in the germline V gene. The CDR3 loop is CASSRLIGETQYF. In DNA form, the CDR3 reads TGCGCCAGCAGCCGGTTAATCGGAGAGACCCAGTACTTC.

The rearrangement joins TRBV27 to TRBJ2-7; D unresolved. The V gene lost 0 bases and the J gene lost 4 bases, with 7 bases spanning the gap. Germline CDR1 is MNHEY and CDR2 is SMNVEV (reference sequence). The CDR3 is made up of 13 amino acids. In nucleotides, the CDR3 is TGTGCCAGCAGTTTATCCTCGGGTTACGAGCAGTACTTC. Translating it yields CASSLSSGYEQYF.

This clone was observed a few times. The CDR3 loop reads CASIERIGVGNQPQHF. DNA of the CDR3: TGTGCCAGCATCGAAAGGATAGGGGTGGGCAATCAGCCCCAGCATTTT. The chain has TRBV6-6 and TRBJ1-5, with a tentative D call TRBD1 (5 bases). The CDR3 extends over 16 amino acids. Germline CDR1 is MNHNY and CDR2 is SVGAGI (reference sequence). V lost 7 bases and J 2 bases, leaving 18 bases between the germline ends.

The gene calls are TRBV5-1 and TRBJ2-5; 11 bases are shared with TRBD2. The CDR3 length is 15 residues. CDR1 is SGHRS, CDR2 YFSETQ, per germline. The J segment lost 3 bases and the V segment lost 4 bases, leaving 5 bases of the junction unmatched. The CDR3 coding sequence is TGCGCCAGCAGCCCCTCACTAGCGGGAGAAGAGACCCAGTACTTC. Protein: CASSPSLAGEETQYF. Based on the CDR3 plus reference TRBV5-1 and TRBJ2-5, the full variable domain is KAGVTQTPRYLIKTRGQQVTLSCSPISGHRSVSWYQQTPGQGLQFLFEYFSETQRNKGNFPGRFSGRQFSNSRSEMNVSTLELGDSALYLCASSPSLAGEETQYFGPGTRLLVL.

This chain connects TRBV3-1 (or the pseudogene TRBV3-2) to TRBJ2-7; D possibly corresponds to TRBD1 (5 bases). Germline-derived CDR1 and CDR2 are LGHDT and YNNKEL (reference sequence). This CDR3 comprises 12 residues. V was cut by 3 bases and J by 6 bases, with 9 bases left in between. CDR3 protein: CASSHRVGEQYF. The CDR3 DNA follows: TGTGCCAGCAGCCACAGGGTGGGCGAGCAGTACTTC.

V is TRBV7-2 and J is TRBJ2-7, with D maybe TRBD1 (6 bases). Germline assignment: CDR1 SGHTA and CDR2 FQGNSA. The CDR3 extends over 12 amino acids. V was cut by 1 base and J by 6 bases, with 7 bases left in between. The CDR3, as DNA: TGTGCCAGCAGCTTAGACAGGGCCGAGCAGTACTTC. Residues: CASSLDRAEQYF.

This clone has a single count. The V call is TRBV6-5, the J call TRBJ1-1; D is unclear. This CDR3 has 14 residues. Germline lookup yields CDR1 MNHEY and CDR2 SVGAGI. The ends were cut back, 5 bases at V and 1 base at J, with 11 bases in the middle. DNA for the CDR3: TGTGCCAGCAGTCACATTCGAGGGAACACTGAAGCTTTCTTT. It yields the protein CASSHIRGNTEAFF.

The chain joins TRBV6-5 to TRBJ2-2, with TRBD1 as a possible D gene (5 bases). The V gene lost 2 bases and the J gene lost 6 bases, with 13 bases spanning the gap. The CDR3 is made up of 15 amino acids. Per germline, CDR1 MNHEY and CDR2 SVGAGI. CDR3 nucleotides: TGTGCCAGCAGTTACAGGCCCCAAGGGGCCGGGGAGCTGTTTTTT. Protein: CASSYRPQGAGELFF.

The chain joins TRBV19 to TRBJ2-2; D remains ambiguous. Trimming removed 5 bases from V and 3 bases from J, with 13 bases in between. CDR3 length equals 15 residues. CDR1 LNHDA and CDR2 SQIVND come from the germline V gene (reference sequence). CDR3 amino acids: CASSVVAFYTGELFF. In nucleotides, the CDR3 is TGTGCCAGTAGTGTGGTGGCATTTTACACCGGGGAGCTGTTTTTT.

CDR3 region: CASSGTGVWAFF. For the CDR3, the DNA is TGTGCCAGCAGCGGGACAGGGGTATGGGCTTTCTTT. This rearrangement joins TRBV11-3 to TRBJ1-1; 10 bases agree with TRBD1. Germline V gives CDR1 SGHNT, CDR2 YENEEA. The CDR3 totals 12 residues. Germline trimming cut 5 bases from V and 11 bases from J; bases unmatched to any gene: 5.

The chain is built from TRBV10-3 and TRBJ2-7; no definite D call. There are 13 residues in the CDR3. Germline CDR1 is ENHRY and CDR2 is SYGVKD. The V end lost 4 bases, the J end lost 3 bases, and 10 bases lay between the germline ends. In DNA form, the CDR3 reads TGTGCCATCAGTGTGAATAGAGACTACGAGCAGTACTTC. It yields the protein CAISVNRDYEQYF.

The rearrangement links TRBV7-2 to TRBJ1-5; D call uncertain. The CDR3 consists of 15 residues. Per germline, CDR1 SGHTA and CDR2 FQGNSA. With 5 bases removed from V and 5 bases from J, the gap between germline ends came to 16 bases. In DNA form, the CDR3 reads TGTGCCAGCAGCCCAACTGTCTATTCGGATCAGCCCCAGCATTTT. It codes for CASSPTVYSDQPQHF.

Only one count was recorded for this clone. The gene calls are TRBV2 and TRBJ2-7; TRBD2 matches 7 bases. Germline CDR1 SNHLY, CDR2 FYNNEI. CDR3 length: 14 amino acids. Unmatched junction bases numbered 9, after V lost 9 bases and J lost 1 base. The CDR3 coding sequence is TGTGCCAGTATAGCGGGCCTCCCATCCTACGAGCAGTACTTC. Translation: CASIAGLPSYEQYF.

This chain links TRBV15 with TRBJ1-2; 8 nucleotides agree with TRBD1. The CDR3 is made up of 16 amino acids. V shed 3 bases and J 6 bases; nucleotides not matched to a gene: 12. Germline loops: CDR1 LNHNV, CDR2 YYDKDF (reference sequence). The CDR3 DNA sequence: TGTGCCACCAGCAGCGGTACTGGACAGGGTCAAGATGGCTACACCTTC. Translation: CATSSGTGQGQDGYTF.